This is a list of T cell receptor beta chains from one sample in a study of early T cells in non-severe SARS-CoV-2 infection. TCRdb analysed the 5' RACE reads with MiXCR anew, one entry per CDR3 protein. The sample includes more than 20,000 distinct CDR3 sequences, about 4% of them seen just once. Sequencing was done on a sample of whole blood. These receptor sequences come from an adult who was a healthcare worker with PCR-confirmed SARS-CoV-2 infection or an uninfected control (not recorded which). The CDR3 runs from the conserved cysteine through the conserved F or W. A D gene is named only where the DNA matches it firmly. The size entry is marked missing in some rows and otherwise reads once, few, many or a size class.

V	size	D	J	DNA	CDR3
TRBV27	few	TRBD2	TRBJ2-3	TGTGCCAGCAGTACTAGCGGGAGAGATACGCAGTATTTT	CASSTSGRDTQYF
TRBV18	few	TRBD2	TRBJ2-1	TGTGCCAGCTCACTCAAGAGCGGGAGCTCCTACAATGAGCAGTTCTTC	CASSLKSGSSYNEQFF
TRBV20-1	many	TRBD1	TRBJ2-1	TGCAGTGCTCTCCTCTTACAGGGGGGCAATGAGCAGTTCTTC	CSALLLQGGNEQFF
TRBV20-1	many	TRBD1	TRBJ2-1	TGCAGTGCTCCTCGGGACAGTCCCTACAATGAGCAGTTCTTC	CSAPRDSPYNEQFF
TRBV5-1	many	-	TRBJ2-7	TGCGCCAGCAGCTTGACCGGGGGATCTACCTACGAGCAGTACTTC	CASSLTGGSTYEQYF
TRBV4-1	-	-	TRBJ1-2	TGCGCCAGCAGCCAGGCCGGGTCCGGGAACTACTATGGCTACACCTTC	CASSQAGSGNYYGYTF
TRBV30	many	-	TRBJ1-4	TGTGCCTGGAGAGGGATCGCCACGGGGAAACTGTTTTTT	CAWRGIATGKLFF
TRBV7-9	many	TRBD2	TRBJ2-1	TGTGCCAGCAGCCGATCCCCTTGGCGGGAGGGCCAGCATGAGCAGTTCTTC	CASSRSPWREGQHEQFF
TRBV28	many	TRBD1	TRBJ2-7	TGTGCCAGCAGTCGCCGGGACAGGGGGACTTGGGCCTCCTACGAGCAGTACTTC	CASSRRDRGTWASYEQYF
TRBV18	many	-	TRBJ2-7	TGTGCCAGCTCTACAGGGCCCCTCGGGGAGCAGTACTTC	CASSTGPLGEQYF
TRBV6-2/TRBV6-3	many	-	TRBJ2-1	TGTGCCAGCACCCTCCTTGACACAACCTACAATGAGCAGTTCTTC	CASTLLDTTYNEQFF
TRBV4-2	few	-	TRBJ1-1	TGTGCCAGCAGCCAAGAGCACAGAATGTTCCCTGGGGGTACTGAAGCTTTCTTT	CASSQEHRMFPGGTEAFF
TRBV5-4	many	-	TRBJ1-4	TGTGCCAGCAGGCAATGGACTTCCCCGGCTGAAAAACTGTTTTTT	CASRQWTSPAEKLFF
TRBV5-1	-	TRBD1	TRBJ1-5	TGCGCCAGCAGCCTACGACAGGGGGAACAGCCCCAGCATTTT	CASSLRQGEQPQHF
TRBV5-7	-	-	TRBJ2-7	TGTGCCAGCAGCTTTCGGCAGTTTGCCTACGAGCAGTACTTC	CASSFRQFAYEQYF
TRBV12-3/TRBV12-4	few	TRBD2	TRBJ2-2	TGTGCCAGCAGTCCCTTAGGCGGGAGGGGGACCGGGGAGCTGTTTTTT	CASSPLGGRGTGELFF
TRBV7-2	many	TRBD2	TRBJ2-7	TGTGCCAGCAGCGCAGGACTAGCCGAGCAGTACTTC	CASSAGLAEQYF
TRBV29-1	-	-	TRBJ1-3	TGCAGCGTCGTGAGCTCTGGAAACACCATATATTTT	CSVVSSGNTIYF
TRBV29-1	many	TRBD2	TRBJ2-1	TGCAGCGCTGGACTGACTAGCGGGGTAGACAATGAGCAGTTCTTC	CSAGLTSGVDNEQFF
TRBV2	many	TRBD1	TRBJ2-7	TGTGCCAGCAGGAGACAGGGGAGCTCCTACGAGCAGTACTTC	CASRRQGSSYEQYF
TRBV6-4	medium-sized	TRBD2	TRBJ2-1	TGTGCCAGCAGTGACTCGAGCGGGGGGGCCAATGAGCAGTTCTTC	CASSDSSGGANEQFF
TRBV25-1	medium-sized	-	TRBJ1-4	TGTGCCAGCGGTATCGGGGGGACTAATGAAAAACTGTTTTTT	CASGIGGTNEKLFF
TRBV24-1	many	TRBD2	TRBJ2-1	TGTGCCACCAGTGCCACTTCCGGGACTAGCGGGACTAATGAGCAGTTCTTC	CATSATSGTSGTNEQFF
TRBV30	many	TRBD2	TRBJ2-1	TGTGCCTGGAGTGGGGGTGGACTAGCGGCCTCCAATGAGCAGTTCTTC	CAWSGGGLAASNEQFF
TRBV15	few	-	TRBJ1-6	TGTGCCACCAGCAGAGGAGGAGTAATCCATAATTCACCCCTCCACTTT	CATSRGGVIHNSPLHF
TRBV29-1	many	TRBD2	TRBJ2-1	TGCAGCGTAGTCTTAGCGGGAGGGCGCACCCCGTTGATTTACAATGAGCAGTTCTTC	CSVVLAGGRTPLIYNEQFF
TRBV11-2	-	TRBD1	TRBJ2-2	TGTGCCAGCAGCTTACAGGGGGCCATGACCGGGGAGCTGTTTTTT	CASSLQGAMTGELFF
TRBV5-1	many	TRBD2	TRBJ2-3	TGCGCCAGCAGCTTGACGGGAGGTAGTACAGATACGCAGTATTTT	CASSLTGGSTDTQYF
TRBV14	many	-	TRBJ1-6	TGTGCCAGCAGCCCACCGGGGGGGCCGAATTCACCCCTCCACTTT	CASSPPGGPNSPLHF
TRBV27	few	-	TRBJ2-7	TGTGCCAGCAGTCCCTGGGGTGAAGGCTACGAGCAGTACTTC	CASSPWGEGYEQYF
TRBV5-4	many	-	TRBJ2-4	TGTGCCAGCAGCGCGACTACTCGAGGGAAGTACATTCAGTACTTC	CASSATTRGKYIQYF
TRBV11-1	many	-	TRBJ2-1	TGTGCCAGCAGCTTTAGGGGGTTGCAGTTCTTC	CASSFRGLQFF
TRBV11-2	medium-sized	-	TRBJ2-1	TGTGCCAGCAGCCCCGAGTCGGGAAAAGAGCAGTTCTTC	CASSPESGKEQFF
TRBV28	-	-	TRBJ2-3	TGTGCCAGCATTGGGTACCCAGGGGCAGATACGCAGTATTTT	CASIGYPGADTQYF
TRBV4-1	few	TRBD2	TRBJ2-3	TGCGCCAGCAGCCAAAGAGAGTTAGCGGGGGGAAGCACAGATACGCAGTATTTT	CASSQRELAGGSTDTQYF
TRBV7-8	many	-	TRBJ2-5	TGTGCCAGCATGAGACAAGAGACCCAGTACTTC	CASMRQETQYF
TRBV2	-	-	TRBJ2-1	TGTGCCAGCAGTGACACAGGCTCCTACAATGAGCAGTTCTTC	CASSDTGSYNEQFF
TRBV20-1	many	-	TRBJ2-7	TGCAGTGAGAGGGACTTAAGCTCCTACGAGCAGTACTTC	CSERDLSSYEQYF
TRBV6-6	many	TRBD2	TRBJ2-3	TGTGCCAGCAGTACCGAACTAGCGGGAGTAGATACGCAGTATTTT	CASSTELAGVDTQYF
TRBV11-3	many	TRBD1	TRBJ2-1	TGTGCCAGCAGCCAGACGAGAGGGACAGGGGGCAATGAGCAGTTCTTC	CASSQTRGTGGNEQFF
TRBV20-1	few	-	TRBJ1-2	TGCAGTGCGACAGAGAAAGGACGGGGCTATGGCTACACCTTC	CSATEKGRGYGYTF
TRBV16	-	-	TRBJ2-7	TGTGCCAGCAGCCAATTGCGCGTCCGTTCCTACGAGCAGTACTTC	CASSQLRVRSYEQYF
TRBV5-1	few	-	TRBJ2-7	TGCGCCAGCAGCTTTAGGGACGAGCAGTACTTC	CASSFRDEQYF
TRBV5-1	-	-	TRBJ1-3	TGCGCCAGCAGCTTGTTAGGGGACTCTGGAAACACCATATATTTT	CASSLLGDSGNTIYF
TRBV7-9	-	-	TRBJ2-1	TGTGCCAGCAGCTCCATAGCGAAGACAAAAGGTAACCTCAATGAGCAGTTCTTC	CASSSIAKTKGNLNEQFF